Described below is a single T cell receptor (beta chain) sequence and its context. The CDR3 runs 12 residues. Trimming removed 3 bases at V and 4 bases at J, with 6 bases between. The germline CDR1 and CDR2 sequences are SGHTA and FQGNSA. These data originate in a study of OX40 agonist ivuxolimab in advanced cancers. Sequenced by immunoSEQ multiplex PCR; TCRdb stores in-frame clones only, minus some. The table shows some 70,000 clones, with 70% to 90% occurring only once. The J gene is TRBJ1-2, the V gene TRBV7-2; D unclear. This receptor was taken from an adult with an advanced solid tumor such as melanoma, head and neck, liver or kidney cancer. Source: CD4+ or CD8+ T cells sorted from blood, taken in a trial of the OX40 agonist ivuxolimab. DNA of the CDR3: TGTGCCAGCAGCTTCGGAGCCTATGGCTACACCTTC. Amino acids: CASSFGAYGYTF.